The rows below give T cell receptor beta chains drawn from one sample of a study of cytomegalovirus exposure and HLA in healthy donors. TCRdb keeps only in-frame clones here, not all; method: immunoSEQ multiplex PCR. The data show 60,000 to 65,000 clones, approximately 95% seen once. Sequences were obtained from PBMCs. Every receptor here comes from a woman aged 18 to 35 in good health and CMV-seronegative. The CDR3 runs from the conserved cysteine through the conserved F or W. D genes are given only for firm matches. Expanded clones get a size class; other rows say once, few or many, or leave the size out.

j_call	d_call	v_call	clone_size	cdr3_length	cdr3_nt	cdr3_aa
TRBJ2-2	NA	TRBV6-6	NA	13	TGTGCCGCAGAGACGGGGTTTGCCGGGGAGCTGTTTTTT	CAAETGFAGELFF
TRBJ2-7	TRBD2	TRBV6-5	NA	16	TGTGCCAGCAGTTACTCGATTAGCGGGGAACTCTACGAGCAGTACTTC	CASSYSISGELYEQYF
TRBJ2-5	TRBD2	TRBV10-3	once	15	TGTGCCATCAGGGGCTCTAGCGGGAACCAAGAGACCCAGTACTTC	CAIRGSSGNQETQYF
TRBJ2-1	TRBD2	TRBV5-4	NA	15	TGTGCCAGCAGCTTGGCGACTAGCGGCTACAATGAGCAGTTCTTC	CASSLATSGYNEQFF
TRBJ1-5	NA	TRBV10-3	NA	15	TGTGCCATCAGTGAGGGGGGGGCTGGCAATCAGCCCCAGCATTTT	CAISEGGAGNQPQHF
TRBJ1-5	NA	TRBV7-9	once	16	TGTGCCAGCAGCTTAGCGTGGGCGGGTAGCAATCAGCCCCAGCATTTT	CASSLAWAGSNQPQHF
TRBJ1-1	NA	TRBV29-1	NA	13	TGCAGCGTTGAACGACAGGTGAACACTGAAGCTTTCTTT	CSVERQVNTEAFF
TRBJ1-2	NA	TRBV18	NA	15	TGTGCCAGCTCATCCTCTCGGTGGAGGGACTATGGCTACACCTTC	CASSSSRWRDYGYTF
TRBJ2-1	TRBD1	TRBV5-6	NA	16	TGTGCCAGCAGCCGGAGGGGACAGGGCTCCTACAATGAGCAGTTCTTC	CASSRRGQGSYNEQFF
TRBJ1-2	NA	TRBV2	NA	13	TGTGCCAGCAGTGAAGCGAGGCGACCGGGCTACACCTTC	CASSEARRPGYTF
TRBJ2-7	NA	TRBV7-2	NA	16	TGTGCCAGCAGCTTTCAGAGCGGATACAGCTCCTACGAGCAGTACTTC	CASSFQSGYSSYEQYF
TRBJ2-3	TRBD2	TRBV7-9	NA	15	TGTGCCAGCAGCCCCAGCGGGGCTAGCACAGATACGCAGTATTTT	CASSPSGASTDTQYF
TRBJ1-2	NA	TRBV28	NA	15	TGTGCCAGCAGTTTTCCCGGCCTAGCTAACTATGGCTACACCTTC	CASSFPGLANYGYTF
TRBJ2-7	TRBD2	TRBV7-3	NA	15	TGTGCCAGCAGCCCCGGCCCGGGGGGGACCTACGAGCAGTACTTC	CASSPGPGGTYEQYF
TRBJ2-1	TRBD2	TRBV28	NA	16	TGTGCCAGCAGTTTACGGGGGGTAGCCCCGTCCCATGAGCAGTTCTTC	CASSLRGVAPSHEQFF
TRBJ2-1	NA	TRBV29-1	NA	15	TGCAGCGTTGAGGGTAGCGGCTACTCCTACAATGAGCAGTTCTTC	CSVEGSGYSYNEQFF
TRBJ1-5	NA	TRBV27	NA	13	TGTGCCAGCAGTAGGGGTTCCAATCAGCCCCAGCATTTT	CASSRGSNQPQHF
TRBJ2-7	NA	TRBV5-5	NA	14	TGTGCCAGCAACTCCCAGGGCAGCTCCTACGAGCAGTACTTC	CASNSQGSSYEQYF
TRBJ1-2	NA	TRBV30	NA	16	TGTGCCTGGAGTTTGCTCTTACCGGGGGGCAGAGATGGCTACACCTTC	CAWSLLLPGGRDGYTF
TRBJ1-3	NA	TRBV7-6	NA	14	TGTGCCAGCAGCCCCCCCAATTCTGGAAACACCATATATTTT	CASSPPNSGNTIYF
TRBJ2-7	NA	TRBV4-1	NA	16	TGCGCCAGCAGCCAAGTGAGAAGGGCCAGGGGCTACGAGCAGTACTTC	CASSQVRRARGYEQYF
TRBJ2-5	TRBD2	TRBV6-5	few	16	TGTGCCAGCAGTTACGCCAAAGGACTAGCGGGGGAGACCCAGTACTTC	CASSYAKGLAGETQYF
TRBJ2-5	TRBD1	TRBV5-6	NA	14	TGTGCCAGCAGCTTGGTGGACAGGGCGGGGACCCAGTACTTC	CASSLVDRAGTQYF
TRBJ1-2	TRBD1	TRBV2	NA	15	TGTGCCAGCAGGGGGGGAACAGGGGTTGACTATGGCTACACCTTC	CASRGGTGVDYGYTF
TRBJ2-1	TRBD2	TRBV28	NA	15	TGTGCCAGCAGTTCCGGACTAGCGGAAATCTCTGAGCAGTTCTTC	CASSSGLAEISEQFF
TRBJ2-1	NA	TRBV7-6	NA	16	TGTGGCAGCAGCCCAGCCCCTACTAGCTTCCGCAATGAGCAGTTCTTC	CGSSPAPTSFRNEQFF
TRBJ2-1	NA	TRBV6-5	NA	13	TGTGCCAGCAGTTACTCGAGCTACAATGAGCAGTTCTTC	CASSYSSYNEQFF
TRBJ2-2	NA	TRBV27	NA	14	TGTGCCAGCAGTTTTTCTTTGAACACCGGGGAGCTGTTTTTT	CASSFSLNTGELFF
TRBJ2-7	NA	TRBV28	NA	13	TGTGCCAGCAGTTTGGGCAGACGCTACGAGCAGTACTTC	CASSLGRRYEQYF
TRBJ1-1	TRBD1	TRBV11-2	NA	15	TGTGCCAGCAGCCCGACAGGGGCCCGGGGCACTGAAGCTTTCTTT	CASSPTGARGTEAFF
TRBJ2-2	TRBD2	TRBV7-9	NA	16	TGTGCCAGCAGCCCCTCCGGGGGGGGGAGGACCGGGGAGCTGTTTTTT	CASSPSGGGRTGELFF
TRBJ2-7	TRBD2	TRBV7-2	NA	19	TGTGCCAGCAGCTTCGCCCCTAGCGGGGGCCCCCAGTTGGCCTACGAGCAGTACTTC	CASSFAPSGGPQLAYEQYF
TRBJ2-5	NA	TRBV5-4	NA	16	TGTGCCAGCAGCTGGGGGGTGGGGGATCGGCAAGAGACCCAGTACTTC	CASSWGVGDRQETQYF
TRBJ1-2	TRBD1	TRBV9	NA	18	TGTGCCAGCAGCGTAGGTTTGGTGGGCGGCAGGGGGCGAGATGGCTACACCTTC	CASSVGLVGGRGRDGYTF
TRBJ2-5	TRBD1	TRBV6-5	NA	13	TGTGCCAGCAGACTGACAGGGCGGGAGACCCAGTACTTC	CASRLTGRETQYF
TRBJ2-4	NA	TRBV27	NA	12	TGTGCCAGCAGTTTGGAGGGAGGAAGGCAGTACTTC	CASSLEGGRQYF
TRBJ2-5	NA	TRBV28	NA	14	TGTGCCAGCAGTTTTCCGACGGAGGGCGAGACCCAGTACTTC	CASSFPTEGETQYF
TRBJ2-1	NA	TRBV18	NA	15	TGTGCCAGCTCACCACTGGGGGGACTGCGCAATGAGCAGTTCTTC	CASSPLGGLRNEQFF
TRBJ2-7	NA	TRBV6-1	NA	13	TGTGCCAGTGCGACAGCAACTCCCTACGAGCAGTACTTC	CASATATPYEQYF
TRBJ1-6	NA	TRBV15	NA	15	TGTGCCACCAGCCACCGACGGGGAGATAATTCACCCCTCCACTTT	CATSHRRGDNSPLHF
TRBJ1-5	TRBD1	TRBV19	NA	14	TGTGCCAGTAGGCCTCCCGGGACAGCCCAGCCCCAGCATTTT	CASRPPGTAQPQHF
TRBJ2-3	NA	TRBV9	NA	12	TGTGCCAGCAGCAGCCGCCCAGATACGCAGTATTTT	CASSSRPDTQYF
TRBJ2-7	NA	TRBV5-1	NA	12	TGCGCCAGCAGCTATCCGGGAGATGAGCAGTACTTC	CASSYPGDEQYF
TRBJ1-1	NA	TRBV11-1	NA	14	TGTGCCAGCAGCTTAGAACAGGGTGGCACTGAAGCTTTCTTT	CASSLEQGGTEAFF
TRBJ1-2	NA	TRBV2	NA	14	TGTGCCAGCATGCGGGGGCCCACAAACTATGGCTACACCTTC	CASMRGPTNYGYTF
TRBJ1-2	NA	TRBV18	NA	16	TGTGCCAGCTCACCGCCCTCGACAGGCGGACACTATGGCTACACCTTC	CASSPPSTGGHYGYTF
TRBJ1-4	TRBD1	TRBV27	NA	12	TGTGCCAGCGGCGACAGGGGTGAAAAACTGTTTTTT	CASGDRGEKLFF
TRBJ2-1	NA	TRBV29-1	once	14	TGCAGCGTTGTTTGGCTAGTGGGCTACAATGAGCAGTTCTTC	CSVVWLVGYNEQFF
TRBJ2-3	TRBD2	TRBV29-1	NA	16	TGCAGCGCCGCCAAATTACTAGCGGTTAGCACAGATACGCAATATTTT	CSAAKLLAVSTDTQYF
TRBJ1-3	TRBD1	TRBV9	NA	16	TGTGCCAGCAGCGGGGGGACGACAGGGAGCTGGAACACCATATATTTT	CASSGGTTGSWNTIYF
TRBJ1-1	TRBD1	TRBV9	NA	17	TGTGCCAGCAGCCGTACGCCACAGGGGGCGGTGAACACTGAAGCTTTCTTT	CASSRTPQGAVNTEAFF